This T cell receptor beta chain was identified in a study of cytomegalovirus exposure and HLA in healthy donors. Study summary: A later analysis reported the 100 to 150 validation repertoires used the same platform as the approximately 670 first-cohort repertoires. Study-wide points: The investigators catalogued 164 TCR beta chains as cytomegalovirus-associated.

To note about this clone: Antigen specificity is unknown.

The germline gives CDR1 MRHNA, CDR2 SNTAGT. The V gene lost 6 bases and the J gene lost 7 bases, with 15 bases spanning the gap. The length of the CDR3 is 14 residues. Clones were read by immunoSEQ multiplex PCR, and TCRdb kept only the in-frame ones, dropping some. Of roughly 280,000 clones listed, 65% to 90% are singletons. J is TRBJ2-2 and V is TRBV6-4; D may be TRBD2 (5 bases). The specimen sequenced was PBMCs. The source is a woman aged 18-29 years in good health and CMV-seronegative. The CDR3: CASRPGSVGGELFF. The CDR3 nucleotides read TGTGCCAGCAGGCCGGGATCTGTAGGCGGGGAGCTGTTTTTT.